Sequencing of this T cell receptor (beta chain) was carried out in a study of T cell repertoires in cytomegalovirus infection. Study as a whole: The authors relied on CMV epitopes, both recently identified HLA-C-restricted and well-studied HLA-B-restricted. Public TCR beta signatures provided an indication of both CMV infection and a matching HLA type. Overall study findings and caveats: Clonotype analysis showed dominance of the ex vivo response by HLA-C-restricted CMV-specific TCR beta clonotypes. Carriers of CMV and the relevant HLA type were discriminated by public TCR beta frequency.

This clonotype was seen only a few times. As yet, its antigen is unknown. MiXCR was run by TCRdb on the reads, yielding one entry per CDR3 protein. The sample lists tens of thousands of distinct CDR3 sequences, about a fifth seen once, with less than 70% in the top ten. Trimming left V 4 bases short and J 1 base short, with 11 bases between. The CDR3 spans 14 residues. Germline values: CDR1 SGHNT, CDR2 YYREEE (reference sequence). The source was CD8+ T cells from cultured PBMCs, collected from culture after CMV antigen stimulation. The genes are TRBV5-4 and TRBJ1-1; D is unresolved. This clonotype originated in a human donor in good health (CMV status not recorded). Some clones in this sample may be carry-over from other donors' samples. CDR3 loop: CASSISRTNTEAFF. CDR3 in DNA: TGTGCCAGCAGCATTTCACGGACGAACACTGAAGCTTTCTTT.